This TCR beta chain was profiled in a study of shared clonotypes between healthy human individuals. The CDR3 is 15 amino acids. CDR1 and CDR2 (germline): SGHDT, YYEEEE. With V trimmed by 4 bases and J by 6 bases, 5 bases remained unmatched. TCRdb's table, derived via immunoSEQ multiplex PCR, lists solely in-frame clones and lacks some. The sample records about 2.2 million clones, just under 95% being singletons. Naive CD8 cells lacked CD45RO and underwent positive selection for CCR7, leaving out terminally differentiated effector memory CD45RA+ cells. V is TRBV5-6 and J is TRBJ2-1, with TRBD2 identical over 12 bases. The origin of this receptor is a man aged 18 to 29 in good health. Some clones in this sample may be carry-over from other donors' samples. Sequenced material: naive CD8+ T cells from PBMCs. In nucleotides, the CDR3 is TGTGCCAGCAGCGTTACTAGCGGGAGGACCAATGAGCAGTTCTTC. Translating gives CASSVTSGRTNEQFF.